Listed here are 8 T cell receptor beta chains from one sample, sequenced in a study of CD8+ T cells in alopecia areata. After isolation, RNA underwent reverse transcription to generate cDNA as the sequencing template. Sequencing was performed with immunoSEQ multiplex PCR; in TCRdb, only in-frame clones are kept and a portion is missing. The repertoire consists of about 110,000 clones, none detected only once. Sequencing was performed on lesional skin. The source of these receptors is a C3H/HeJ mouse with alopecia areata. The strain's MHC: H2-k.

This clone was detected a few times. Germline and genes: mouse. The read terminates 4 residues before the CDR3 end, so the remaining end is supplied by the germline J gene. The gene calls are TRBV16 and TRBJ1-4; D is unclear. The CDR3 is made up of 14 amino acids. V was cut by 3 bases and J by 0 bases, with 5 bases left in between. CDR1 and CDR2 (germline): SGHSA, FRNQAP. CDR3 sequence reads: CASSFQISNERLFF. The covered CDR3 bases are TGTGCAAGCAGCTTCCAAATTTCCAACGAA.

With respect to this clone: The genes are named according to mouse. The sequence runs out 4 residues before the end of the CDR3; the remainder is reconstructed from the germline J gene. The chain employs TRBV19 and TRBJ2-7; D might be TRBD2 (6 bases). Trimming took off 4 bases at V and 2 bases at J, with 7 bases between the two ends. The CDR3 covers 12 residues. Germline CDR1 reads FNHDT; CDR2 reads SITEND (reference sequence). This CDR3 is CASSRLAYEQYF. Incomplete CDR3 DNA: TGTGCCAGCAGTCGACTGGCCTAT.

Remarks on this clone: All gene names here are mouse names. The read gets to within 4 residues of the CDR3 end, and the germline J gene fills in the rest. This chain connects TRBV13-3 to TRBJ2-3, with 13 bases that match TRBD2. Germline CDR1 and CDR2: NNHDY and SYVADS. The CDR3 has 18 amino acids. The V and J ends lost 4 bases and 1 base, in that order; junction bases with no gene match: 9. The CDR3 bases that were read are TGTGCCAGCAGTCTCCGGGACTGGGGGGGGGCACGTGCAGAA. Translated: CASSLRDWGGARAE. The CDR3 in full is CASSLRDWGGARAETLYF.

There are a few counts of this clone. The DNA translation disagrees with the TCRdb protein at residue 12, so the protein in this description comes from the DNA. The listed genes are named as in mouse. The sequence runs out 3 residues before the end of the CDR3; the remainder is reconstructed from the germline J gene. The chain combines TRBV19 with TRBJ1-3; 7 bases align to TRBD1. The V gene end was trimmed by 2 bases and the J gene end by 4 bases; junction bases not matched to a gene: 6. Germline V gene sequence: CDR1 FNHDT, CDR2 SITEND (reference sequence). The CDR3 covers 15 residues. Incomplete CDR3 DNA: TGTGCCAGCAGTATGGGCCCAGGGGGAGGAAATACG. This codes for CASSMGPGGGNT. The CDR3, in full, reads CASSMGPGGGNTLYF.

There are many counts of this clone. The listed genes are named as in mouse. The read stops 4 residues short of the end of the CDR3; the missing end is completed from the germline J gene. V and J are TRBV13-3 and TRBJ2-7; TRBD2 aligns across 8 bases. This CDR3 has 14 amino acids. Per germline, CDR1 NNHDY and CDR2 SYVADS. The CDR3 DNA, read in part, is TGTGCCAGCAGTGATTCGGGACTGGCGTAT. Its translation: CASSDSGLAY. The full CDR3 sequence reads CASSDSGLAYEQYF.

Worth noting for this clone: Gene names and germline refer to mouse. The read finishes 4 residues shy of the CDR3 end, and the germline J gene is used to complete it. The V gene is TRBV13-3, the J gene TRBJ2-7; 12 bases line up with TRBD2. Germline assignment: CDR1 NNHDY and CDR2 SYVADS. The CDR3 consists of 17 residues. The sequenced part of the CDR3 DNA is TGTGCCAGCAGTGATGAAGCGGACTGGGGGGGTGGGGAT. Its protein is CASSDEADWGGGD. From start to end, the CDR3 is CASSDEADWGGGDEQYF.

Only a few counts were recorded for this clone. The genes are named according to mouse. The read halts 4 residues ahead of the CDR3 end, with the missing end drawn from the germline J gene. The chain employs TRBV19 and TRBJ2-4; 7 bases fit TRBD2. CDR1 is FNHDT and CDR2 is SITEND in the germline V gene (reference sequence). The CDR3 consists of 14 residues. V shed 4 bases, J shed 3 bases, and the junction held 5 bases outside the gene matches. The CDR3 DNA, read in part, is TGTGCCAGCAGTTCTGGGGGAGGCCAAAAC. It is translated as CASSSGGGQN. Given in full, the CDR3 is CASSSGGGQNTLYF.

Comment on this clone: The gene symbols are mouse symbols. The part of the CDR3 DNA that was read is TGTGCCAGCAGTGATGTAGAGGGACAGGGAAGTCAAAAC. This encodes CASSDVEGQGSQN. The CDR3, in full, reads CASSDVEGQGSQNTLYF. The chain combines TRBV13-3 with TRBJ2-4, with TRBD1 matching over 9 bases. From the germline J gene comes the end of the CDR3, since the read stops 4 residues before it. CDR1 is NNHDY and CDR2 is SYVADS in the germline V gene. The CDR3 is made up of 17 amino acids. Unmatched junction bases numbered 5, after V lost 0 bases and J lost 0 bases.